Sequencing of this TCR beta chain was carried out in a study of T cells in Graves' hyperthyroidism and ophthalmopathy. Germline-derived CDR1 and CDR2 are SGDLS and YYNGEE. The CDR3 is made up of 13 amino acids. The CDR3 regions of TCR beta were amplified from RNA transcripts. The HTBI set primed first-round TCR CDR3 RT-PCR. Via MiXCR, TCRdb re-called the multiplex PCR reads, giving one row per CDR3 protein. Of hundreds of thousands of distinct CDR3 sequences listed, nearly 45% were seen once; the top ten hold more than 7%. The sample was peripheral blood or thyroid tissue (not recorded which). The sequence derives from an adult man with Graves' disease, either hyperthyroidism or ophthalmopathy (not recorded which). The chain joins TRBV9 to TRBJ2-7, with TRBD2 matching 11 bases. The CDR3 here is CARTTSGRVEQYF. The CDR3 region has the DNA TGTGCTAGAACCACTAGCGGGAGAGTTGAGCAGTACTTC.